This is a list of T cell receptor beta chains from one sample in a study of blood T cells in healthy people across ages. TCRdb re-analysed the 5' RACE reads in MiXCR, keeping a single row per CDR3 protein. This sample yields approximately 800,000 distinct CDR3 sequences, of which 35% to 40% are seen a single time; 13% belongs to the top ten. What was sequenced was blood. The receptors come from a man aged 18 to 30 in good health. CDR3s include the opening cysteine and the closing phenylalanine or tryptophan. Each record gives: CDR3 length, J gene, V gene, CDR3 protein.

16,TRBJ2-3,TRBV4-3,CASSPKAGVTTDTQYF
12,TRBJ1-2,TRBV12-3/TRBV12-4,CASSGPYYGYTF
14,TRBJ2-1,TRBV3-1,CASSQVRGVNGQFF
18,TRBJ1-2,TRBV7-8,CASSLGRQGALRGYGYTF
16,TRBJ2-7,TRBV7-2,CASSPRPGKRAYEQYF
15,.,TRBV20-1,CSAQAGDNSYNEQYF
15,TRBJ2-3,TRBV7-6,CASSSGGLITDTQYF
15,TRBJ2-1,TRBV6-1,CASSEGGQGDNEQFF
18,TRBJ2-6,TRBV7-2,CASTGRETFFAGANVLTF
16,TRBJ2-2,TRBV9,CASSERIGSNTGELFF
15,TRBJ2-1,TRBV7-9,CASSWAGSSYNEQFF
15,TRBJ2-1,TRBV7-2,CASSQGLAGLETQFF
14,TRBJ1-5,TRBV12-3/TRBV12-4,CASTGGPDNQPQHF
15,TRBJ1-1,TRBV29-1,CSVLGGAAGDTEAFF
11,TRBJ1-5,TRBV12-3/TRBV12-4,CASSSVGPQHF